Below, 25 T cell receptor beta chains from the same sample are listed, as sequenced in a study of T cells in Graves' hyperthyroidism and ophthalmopathy (dated by TCRdb to the late 2010s). The library was produced with multiplex PCR. The reads were generated on an Illumina HiSeq 2000. The TCR beta CDR3 regions were amplified from the RNA transcripts. For the first round of RT-PCR on the TCR CDR3, the HTBI primer set was used together with the Qiagen OneStep RT-PCR kit. The public reads were reprocessed in TCRdb via fastp at Q25 and MiXCR, keeping in-frame beta chains. Every entry covers one CDR3 protein and lists the most common genes and DNA from its rows. Counted in this sample were 300,000 to 450,000 distinct CDR3 sequences; around a quarter of them appeared once. The ten top clones hold 70% to 75% of the sample. The sample was blood. These receptors originate from a man in his fifties with Graves' hyperthyroidism.

The CDR3 here is CASRTGGGQPQHF. In DNA, the CDR3 is TGTGCCAGCAGGACCGGAGGGGGGCAGCCCCAGCATTTT. The chain employs TRBV6-2 or TRBV6-3 and TRBJ1-5; D might be TRBD1 (6 bases). The germline gives CDR1 MNHEY, CDR2 SVGEGT. The V end was cut by 6 bases, the J end by 7 bases, with 13 bases between. The CDR3 is 13 residues long.

This clonotype was seen only a few times. The chain uses TRBV28 and TRBJ2-1, with TRBD2 identical over 13 bases. This CDR3 has 15 amino acids. Germline V CDR1 and CDR2: MDHEN, SYDVKM. V shed 6 bases, J shed 8 bases, and the junction held 7 bases outside the gene matches. The CDR3 coding sequence is TGTGCCAGCAGATGGACTAGCGGGAGTTCGGATGAGCAGTTCTTC. Its translation is CASRWTSGSSDEQFF.

J is TRBJ2-2 and V is TRBV12-5; 8 bases fit TRBD2. The CDR3 is made up of 16 amino acids. V dropped 7 bases and J dropped 5; count of bases not matched to a gene: 12. Germline lookup yields CDR1 LGHNT and CDR2 FRNRAP. The CDR3 coding sequence is TGTGCTAGTGCCCCCTCGGGACTAGAAAGAACCGGGGAGCTGTTTTTT. It specifies CASAPSGLERTGELFF.

The genes are TRBV4-1 and TRBJ2-7, with D possibly matching TRBD2 (5 bases). From germline, CDR1 is MGHRA and CDR2 YSYEKL. Trimming removed 0 bases at V and 2 bases at J, with 14 bases between. The CDR3 has 16 residues. DNA for the CDR3: TGCGCCAGCAGCCAAGAGGGAACCCGGGGAGCCTACGAGCAGTACTTC. It translates to CASSQEGTRGAYEQYF.

This chain connects TRBV5-1 to TRBJ1-4; D call uncertain. The CDR3 runs 14 residues. Germline values: CDR1 SGHRS, CDR2 YFSETQ. Trimming pared 4 bases from V and 7 bases from J, leaving 14 bases between. The CDR3 nucleotides read TGCGCCAGCAGCCTAGACGGACGTCGTGAAAAACTGTTTTTT. Its translation is CASSLDGRREKLFF. Using reference TRBV5-1 and TRBJ1-4 for the parts outside the CDR3, the full variable domain is KAGVTQTPRYLIKTRGQQVTLSCSPISGHRSVSWYQQTPGQGLQFLFEYFSETQRNKGNFPGRFSGRQFSNSRSEMNVSTLELGDSALYLCASSLDGRREKLFFGSGTQLSVL.

The chain is built from TRBV6-2 or TRBV6-3 and TRBJ2-2; D not certain. CDR3 length: 14 amino acids. Trimming stripped 1 base from V and 0 bases from J, with 3 bases between. Germline V gene data show CDR1 as MNHEY and CDR2 as SVGEGT. The CDR3 DNA sequence: TGTGCCAGCAGTTACTTCTCGAACACCGGGGAGCTGTTTTTT. Its protein is CASSYFSNTGELFF.

The chain uses TRBV5-1 and TRBJ1-2; possible D gene TRBD1, 5 bases. Looked up from germline, CDR1 is SGHRS and CDR2 is YFSETQ. Trimming removed 0 bases from V and 6 bases from J, with 12 bases in between. The CDR3 length is 14 residues. CDR3 bases: TGCGCCAGCAGCTTGGAGGGGTACTCCGATGGCTACACCTTC. As protein: CASSLEGYSDGYTF.

This clonotype was observed many times. The rearrangement links TRBV7-2 to TRBJ2-5, with D tentatively TRBD2 (6 bases). Trimming pared 1 base from V and 6 bases from J, leaving 9 bases between. Looked up from germline, CDR1 is SGHTA and CDR2 is FQGNSA. The CDR3 extends over 13 amino acids. CDR3 coding DNA: TGTGCCAGCAGCTTAGTCGGGGGACAGACCCAGTACTTC. This sequence encodes CASSLVGGQTQYF.

This clonotype was detected ten times or more. The rearrangement joins TRBV2 to TRBJ2-1; possibly TRBD2 for D (6 bases). The V gene lost 10 bases and the J gene lost 8 bases, with 24 bases spanning the gap. The CDR3 contains 15 residues. Per the germline V gene, CDR1 is SNHLY and CDR2 is FYNNEI. CDR3 coding DNA: TGTGCCATTTTTCCCCGGGACTTGGGGTCCGATGAGCAGTTCTTC. Its translation: CAIFPRDLGSDEQFF.

About this clonotype itself: A much larger clone lies one base from this, so it may be a read error. The chain couples TRBV27 to TRBJ2-7; no clear D. The end of the DNA fits TRBJ2-1 better, so the J call may be wrong. Germline V gives CDR1 MNHEY, CDR2 SMNVEV (reference sequence). The CDR3 covers 15 residues. CDR3 sequence (DNA): TGTGCCAGCAGTTTATTAGGGCAGAGCTCCTACGAGCAGTTCTTC. Amino acid sequence: CASSLLGQSSYEQFF.

This clonotype showed up just a few times. This chain uses TRBV4-1 with TRBJ1-1, with D possibly TRBD1 on 6 matching bases. Trimming left V 4 bases short and J 7 bases short, with 16 bases between. Germline loops: CDR1 MGHRA, CDR2 YSYEKL. CDR3 length equals 14 residues. The CDR3 sequence is CASSLSRGQSEAFF. CDR3 bases: TGCGCCAGCAGCCTTTCCCGGGGGCAGAGTGAAGCTTTCTTT.

This chain connects TRBV2 to TRBJ1-5; D perhaps matches TRBD1 (5 bases). The CDR3 loop spans 13 amino acids. With 5 bases removed from V and 3 bases from J, the gap between germline ends came to 8 bases. Germline assignment: CDR1 SNHLY and CDR2 FYNNEI. CDR3 amino acids: CASSQGTNQPQHF. The CDR3 coding sequence is TGTGCCAGCAGTCAGGGAACCAATCAGCCCCAGCATTTT.

This clonotype was observed a few times. The chain is built from TRBV6-1 and TRBJ1-5; D unresolved. Germline CDR1 reads MNHNS; CDR2 reads SASEGT. Trimming took off 6 bases at V and 0 bases at J, with 9 bases between the two ends. The CDR3 runs 14 residues. CDR3 coding DNA: TGTGCCAGCAGGGACCCCTATAGCAATCAGCCCCAGCATTTT. This sequence encodes CASRDPYSNQPQHF.

J is TRBJ2-7 and V is TRBV5-6; the match to TRBD1 covers 7 bases. The CDR3 is made up of 12 amino acids. The germline V gene encodes CDR1 SGHDT and CDR2 YYEEEE. The junction had 8 bases not matched to a gene; V was cut back by 3 bases and J by 11 bases. Here the CDR3 reads CASSSGQVQEYF. The CDR3 DNA sequence: TGTGCCAGCAGCTCCGGACAGGTGCAGGAGTACTTC.

CDR3 bases: TGTGCCAGCAGCCATAAGACCCAGTACTTC. It specifies CASSHKTQYF. The rearrangement uses TRBV3-1 and TRBJ2-5; no reliable D call. Germline loops: CDR1 LGHDT, CDR2 YNNKEL (reference sequence). The CDR3 consists of 10 residues. The V gene lost 3 bases and the J gene lost 6 bases, with 2 bases spanning the gap.

The gene calls are TRBV3-1 and TRBJ2-2, with D perhaps matching TRBD2 (5 bases). V shed 1 base and J shed 1 base, with 10 bases lying between them. The V gene's germline CDR1 is LGHDT and CDR2 YNNKEL (reference sequence). The CDR3 extends over 16 amino acids. CDR3 sequence reads: CASSQAGRGNTGELFF. CDR3 bases: TGTGCCAGCAGCCAAGCGGGAAGAGGGAACACCGGGGAGCTGTTTTTT.

This clonotype came up a few times. The rearrangement links TRBV24-1 to TRBJ2-3; D gene uncertain. CDR1 and CDR2 (germline): KGHDR, SFDVKD. This CDR3 region has 15 residues. Trimming pared 0 bases from V and 9 bases from J, leaving 15 bases between. CDR3 sequence reads: CATSDLGAAFGTQYF. The CDR3, as DNA: TGTGCCACCAGTGATTTGGGAGCCGCATTTGGGACGCAGTATTTT.

V is TRBV6-1 and J is TRBJ2-4, with D hard to call. Germline CDR1 and CDR2: MNHNS and SASEGT. The CDR3 consists of 16 residues. V shed 1 base and J shed 8 bases, with 18 bases lying between them. The CDR3 here is CASSEDLLLYRDIQYF. DNA of the CDR3: TGTGCCAGCAGTGAAGATCTCTTGCTTTATAGAGACATTCAGTACTTC.

This chain connects TRBV5-1 to TRBJ2-1; possibly TRBD2 for D (5 bases). The germline CDR1 and CDR2 sequences are SGHRS and YFSETQ. The CDR3 totals 14 residues. V was pared by 3 bases and J by 8 bases, with 15 bases between. CDR3 nucleotides: TGCGCCAGCAGCTCCTCAACTAGTTTCGATGAGCAGTTCTTC. This encodes CASSSSTSFDEQFF.

This clonotype was found many times. DNA for the CDR3: TGCGCCAGCAGCTTGGCCGGAGTTTGGACTGAAGCTTTCTTT. As protein: CASSLAGVWTEAFF. V is TRBV5-1 and J is TRBJ1-1; D unresolved. CDR1 SGHRS and CDR2 YFSETQ come from the germline V gene. The CDR3 length is 14 residues. V lost 0 bases and J lost 5, with 11 bases in between.

This clonotype was counted many times. The chain uses TRBV12-3 or TRBV12-4 and TRBJ1-1; weak D call: TRBD1 (5 bases). CDR3 length equals 13 residues. The ends were cut back, 5 bases at V and 2 bases at J, with 9 bases in the middle. CDR3 in DNA: TGTGCCAGCAGTCCTGGACACAACACTGAAGCTTTCTTT. This encodes CASSPGHNTEAFF.

In nucleotides, the CDR3 is TGTGCCAGCAGCTTTTTTGAGCCTCTTGGCGAGCAGTACTTC. Translating it yields CASSFFEPLGEQYF. V usage is TRBV7-2 and J usage is TRBJ2-7; D uncertain. Germline CDR1 is SGHTA and CDR2 is FQGNSA. The V end was cut by 3 bases, the J end by 6 bases, with 15 bases between. CDR3 size: 14 residues.

This chain joins TRBV9 and TRBJ2-1; possibly TRBD1 or TRBD2 for D (5 bases each). The length of the CDR3 is 14 residues. Germline-derived CDR1 and CDR2 are SGDLS and YYNGEE. V lost 1 base and J 5 bases, leaving 10 bases between the germline ends. The CDR3 loop reads CASSVSGRNNEQFF. CDR3 in DNA: TGTGCCAGCAGCGTATCGGGACGGAACAATGAGCAGTTCTTC.

This clonotype was seen a few times. This chain uses TRBV11-2 with TRBJ1-3; D gene ambiguous. Germline CDR1 is SGHAT and CDR2 is FQNNGV. The CDR3 totals 15 residues. Trimming removed 2 bases from V and 0 bases from J, with 8 bases in between. The CDR3 sequence is CASSLSSFSGNTIYF. CDR3 DNA: TGTGCCAGCAGCTTATCGAGCTTCTCTGGAAACACCATATATTTT.

The chain couples TRBV19 to TRBJ2-7; 10 positions match TRBD2. Germline CDR1 and CDR2: LNHDA and SQIVND (reference sequence). This CDR3 contains 16 residues. The junction had 5 bases not matched to a gene; V was cut back by 3 bases and J by 0 bases. The CDR3 reads CASSISSGSFSYEQYF. The CDR3 DNA follows: TGTGCCAGTAGTATTTCTAGCGGGAGCTTCTCCTACGAGCAGTACTTC.